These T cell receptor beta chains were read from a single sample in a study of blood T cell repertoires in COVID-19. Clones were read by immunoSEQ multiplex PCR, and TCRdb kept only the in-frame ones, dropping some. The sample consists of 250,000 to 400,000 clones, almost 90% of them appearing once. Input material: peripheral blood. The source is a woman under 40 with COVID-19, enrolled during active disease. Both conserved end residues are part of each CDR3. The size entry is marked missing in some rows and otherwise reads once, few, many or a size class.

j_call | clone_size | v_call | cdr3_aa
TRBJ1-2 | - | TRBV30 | CAWSVQRDRGYTF
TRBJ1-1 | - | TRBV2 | CASSEEGWTEAFF
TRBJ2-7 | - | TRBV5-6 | CASSTSAGPLYEQYF
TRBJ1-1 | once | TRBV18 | CASSPWDSTDEAFF
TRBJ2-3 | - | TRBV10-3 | CAISESGGSTDTQYF
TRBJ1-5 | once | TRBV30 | CAWSVRAGNQPQHF
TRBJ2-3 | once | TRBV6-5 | CASTIPTSSTDTQYF
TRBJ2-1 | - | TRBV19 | CASSIEGAGGSEQFF
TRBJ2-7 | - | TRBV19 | CASSKLAGVVQQYF
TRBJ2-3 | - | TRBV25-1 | CASSGGTSKLNTQYF
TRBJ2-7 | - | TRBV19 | CASSMVDSSYEQYF
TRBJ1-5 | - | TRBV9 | CASSQIPNQPQHF
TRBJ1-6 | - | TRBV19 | CASSSQPDRRSPLHF
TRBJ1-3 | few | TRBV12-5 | CAIAGRAGNTIYF
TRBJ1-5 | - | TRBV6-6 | CASSLVRGPEQPQHF
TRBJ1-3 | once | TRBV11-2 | CASSILDSSGNTIYF
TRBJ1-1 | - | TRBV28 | CASSLPRGLNTEAFF
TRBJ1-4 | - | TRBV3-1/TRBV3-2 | CASSGGSNEKLFF
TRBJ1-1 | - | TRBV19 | CASRPDRINTEAFF
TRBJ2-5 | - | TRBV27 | CASSLILAGPQETQYF
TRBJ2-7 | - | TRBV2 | CASRLAGGSSYEQYF
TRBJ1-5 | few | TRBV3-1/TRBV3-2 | CASSQDFNQPQHF
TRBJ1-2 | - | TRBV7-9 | CASSLVEDSTYGYTF
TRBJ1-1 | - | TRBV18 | CASSPLQGDTEAFF
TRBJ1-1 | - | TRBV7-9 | CASSLEGEGITEAFF
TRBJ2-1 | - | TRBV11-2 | CASSISGGSAYNEQFF
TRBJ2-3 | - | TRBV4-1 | CASSQYSGLADPTDTQYF
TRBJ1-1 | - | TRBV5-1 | CASSLDRGLSTEAFF